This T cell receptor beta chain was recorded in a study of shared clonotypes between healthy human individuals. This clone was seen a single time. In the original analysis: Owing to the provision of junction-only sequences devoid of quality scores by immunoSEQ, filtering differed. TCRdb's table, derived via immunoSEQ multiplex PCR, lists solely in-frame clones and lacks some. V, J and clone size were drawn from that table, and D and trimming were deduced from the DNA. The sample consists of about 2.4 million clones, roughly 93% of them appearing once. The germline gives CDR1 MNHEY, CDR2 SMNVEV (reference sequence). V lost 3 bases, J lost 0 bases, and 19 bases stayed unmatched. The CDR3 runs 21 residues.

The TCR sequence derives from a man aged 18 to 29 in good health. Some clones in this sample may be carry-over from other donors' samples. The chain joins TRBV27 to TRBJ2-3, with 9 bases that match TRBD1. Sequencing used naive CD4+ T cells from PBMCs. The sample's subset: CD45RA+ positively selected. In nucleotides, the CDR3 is TGTGCCAGCAGTTTGCGTAGCCTTGGACAGGGGCAGGCATTTAGCACAGATACGCAGTATTTT. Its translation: CASSLRSLGQGQAFSTDTQYF.